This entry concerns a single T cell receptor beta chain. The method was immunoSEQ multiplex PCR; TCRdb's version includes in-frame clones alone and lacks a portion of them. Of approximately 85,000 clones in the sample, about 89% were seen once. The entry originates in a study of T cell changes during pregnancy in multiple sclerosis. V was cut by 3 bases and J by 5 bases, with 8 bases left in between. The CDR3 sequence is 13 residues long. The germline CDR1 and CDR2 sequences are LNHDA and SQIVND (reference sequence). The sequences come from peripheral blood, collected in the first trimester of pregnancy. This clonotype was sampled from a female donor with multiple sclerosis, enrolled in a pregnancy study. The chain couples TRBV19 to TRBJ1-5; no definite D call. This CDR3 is CASSIGRDQPQHF. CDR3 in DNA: TGTGCCAGTAGTATTGGGCGGGATCAGCCCCAGCATTTT.